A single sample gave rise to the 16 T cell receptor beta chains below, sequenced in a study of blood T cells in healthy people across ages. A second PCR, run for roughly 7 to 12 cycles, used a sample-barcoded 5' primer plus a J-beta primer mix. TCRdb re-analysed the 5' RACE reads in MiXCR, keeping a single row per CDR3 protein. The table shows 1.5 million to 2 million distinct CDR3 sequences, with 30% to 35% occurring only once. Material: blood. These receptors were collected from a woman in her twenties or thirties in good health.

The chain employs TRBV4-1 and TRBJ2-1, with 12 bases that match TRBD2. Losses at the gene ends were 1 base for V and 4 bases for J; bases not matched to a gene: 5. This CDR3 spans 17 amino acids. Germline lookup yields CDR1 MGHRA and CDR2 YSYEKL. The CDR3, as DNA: TGCGCCAGCAGCCAAGGACTAGCGGGGGAGGGGTACAATGAGCAGTTCTTC. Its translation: CASSQGLAGEGYNEQFF.

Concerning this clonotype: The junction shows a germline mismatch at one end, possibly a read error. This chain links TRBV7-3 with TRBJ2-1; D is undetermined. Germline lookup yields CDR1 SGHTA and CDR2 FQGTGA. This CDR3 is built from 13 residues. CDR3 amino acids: CAGSSVGHTEQFF. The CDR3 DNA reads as TGTGCCGGCAGCTCGGTCGGCCACACTGAGCAGTTCTTC.

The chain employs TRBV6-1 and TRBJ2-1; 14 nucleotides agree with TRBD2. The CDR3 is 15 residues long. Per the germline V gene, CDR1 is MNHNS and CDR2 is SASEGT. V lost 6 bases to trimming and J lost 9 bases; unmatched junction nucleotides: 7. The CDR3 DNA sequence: TGTGCCAGCAGCGTGACTAGCGGGAGGGGTGGTGAGCAGTTCTTC. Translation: CASSVTSGRGGEQFF.

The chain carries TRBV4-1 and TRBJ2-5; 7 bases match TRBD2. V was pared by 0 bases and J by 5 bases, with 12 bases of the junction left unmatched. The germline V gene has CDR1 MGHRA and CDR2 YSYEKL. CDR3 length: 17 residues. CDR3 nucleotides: TGCGCCAGCAGCCAAGACGCTAGCTCTAGCGGTAGCGAGACCCAGTACTTC. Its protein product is CASSQDASSSGSETQYF.

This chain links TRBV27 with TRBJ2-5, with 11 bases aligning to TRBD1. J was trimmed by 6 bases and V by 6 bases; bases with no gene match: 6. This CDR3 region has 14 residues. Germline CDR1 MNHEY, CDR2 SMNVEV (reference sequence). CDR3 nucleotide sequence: TGTGCCAGCAGCTGGGACAGGGGGATCAAGACCCAGTACTTC. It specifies CASSWDRGIKTQYF.

The CDR3 loop reads CASSSSSGSFYNEQYF. Here the CDR3 DNA reads TGTGCCAGCAGCTCCTCTAGCGGGAGTTTCTACAATGAGCAGTATTTT. V and J are TRBV5-6 and TRBJ2-3; the match to TRBD2 covers 10 bases. The CDR3 covers 16 residues. V dropped 3 bases and J dropped 11; count of bases not matched to a gene: 15. Germline V lookup: CDR1 SGHDT, CDR2 YYEEEE.

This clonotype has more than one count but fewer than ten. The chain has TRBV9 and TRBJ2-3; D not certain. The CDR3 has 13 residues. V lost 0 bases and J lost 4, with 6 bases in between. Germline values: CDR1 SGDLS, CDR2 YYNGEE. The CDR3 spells CASSVGDADTQYF. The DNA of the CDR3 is TGTGCCAGCAGCGTAGGCGACGCAGATACGCAGTATTTT.

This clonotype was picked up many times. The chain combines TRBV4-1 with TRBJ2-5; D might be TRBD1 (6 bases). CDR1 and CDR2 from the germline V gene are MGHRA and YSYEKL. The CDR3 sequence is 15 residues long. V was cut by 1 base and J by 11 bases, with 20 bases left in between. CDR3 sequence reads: CASSQGPLAGVEQYF. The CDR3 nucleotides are TGCGCCAGCAGCCAAGGTCCCTTGGCAGGGGTGGAACAGTACTTC.

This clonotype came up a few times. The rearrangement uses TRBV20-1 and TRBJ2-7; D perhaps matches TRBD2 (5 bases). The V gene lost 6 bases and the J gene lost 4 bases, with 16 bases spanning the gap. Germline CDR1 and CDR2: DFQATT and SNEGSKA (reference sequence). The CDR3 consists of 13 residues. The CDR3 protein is CSAPVGSAYEQYF. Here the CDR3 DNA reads TGCAGTGCCCCCGTGGGGAGTGCTTACGAGCAGTACTTC.

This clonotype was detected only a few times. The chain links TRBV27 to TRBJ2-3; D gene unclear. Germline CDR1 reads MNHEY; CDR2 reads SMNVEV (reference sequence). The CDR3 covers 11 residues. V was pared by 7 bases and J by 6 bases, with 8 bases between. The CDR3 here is CASKRADTQYF. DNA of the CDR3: TGTGCCAGCAAACGAGCGGATACGCAGTATTTT.

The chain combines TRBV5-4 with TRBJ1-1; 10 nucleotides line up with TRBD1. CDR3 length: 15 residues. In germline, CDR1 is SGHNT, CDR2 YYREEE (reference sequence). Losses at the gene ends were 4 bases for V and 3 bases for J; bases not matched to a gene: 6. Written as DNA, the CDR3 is TGTGCCAGCAGCCGCACCGGGACAGGGGACACTGAAGCTTTCTTT. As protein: CASSRTGTGDTEAFF.

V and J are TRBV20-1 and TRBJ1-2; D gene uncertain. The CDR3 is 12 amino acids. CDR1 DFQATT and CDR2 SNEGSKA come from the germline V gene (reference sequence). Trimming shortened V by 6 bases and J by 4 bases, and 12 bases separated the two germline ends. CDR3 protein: CSARMLGYGYTF. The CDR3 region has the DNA TGCAGTGCCAGAATGTTGGGCTATGGCTACACCTTC.

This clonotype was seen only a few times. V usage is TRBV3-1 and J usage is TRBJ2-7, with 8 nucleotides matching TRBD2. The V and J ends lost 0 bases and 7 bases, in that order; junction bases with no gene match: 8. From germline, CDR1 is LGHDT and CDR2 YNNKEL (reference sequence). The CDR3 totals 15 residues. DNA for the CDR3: TGTGCCAGCAGCCAAGATGGGAGCGGGAGAGGGGAGCAGTACTTC. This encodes CASSQDGSGRGEQYF.

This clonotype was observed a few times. CDR3 amino acids: CASSTRDRGIGEQYF. The CDR3 DNA reads as TGTGCCAGCAGCACCCGGGACAGGGGCATCGGCGAGCAGTACTTC. This chain connects TRBV7-2 to TRBJ2-7; TRBD1 agrees at 10 bases. Trimming at V came to 5 bases and at J to 6 bases, leaving 10 bases not matched to a gene. This CDR3 has 15 amino acids. The germline V gene has CDR1 SGHTA and CDR2 FQGNSA.

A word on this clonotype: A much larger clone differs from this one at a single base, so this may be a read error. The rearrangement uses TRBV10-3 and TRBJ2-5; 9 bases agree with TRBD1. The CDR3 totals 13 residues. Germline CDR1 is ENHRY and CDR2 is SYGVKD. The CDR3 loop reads CTISGQGQETQYF. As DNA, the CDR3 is TGTACCATCAGCGGACAGGGGCAAGAGACCCAGTACTTC.

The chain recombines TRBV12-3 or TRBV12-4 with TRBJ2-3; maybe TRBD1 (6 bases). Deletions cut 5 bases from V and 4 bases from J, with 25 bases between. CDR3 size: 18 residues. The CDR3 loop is CASSPLGGWGEGADTQYF. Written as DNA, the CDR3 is TGTGCCAGCAGTCCCCTTGGAGGTTGGGGAGAGGGGGCAGATACGCAGTATTTT.